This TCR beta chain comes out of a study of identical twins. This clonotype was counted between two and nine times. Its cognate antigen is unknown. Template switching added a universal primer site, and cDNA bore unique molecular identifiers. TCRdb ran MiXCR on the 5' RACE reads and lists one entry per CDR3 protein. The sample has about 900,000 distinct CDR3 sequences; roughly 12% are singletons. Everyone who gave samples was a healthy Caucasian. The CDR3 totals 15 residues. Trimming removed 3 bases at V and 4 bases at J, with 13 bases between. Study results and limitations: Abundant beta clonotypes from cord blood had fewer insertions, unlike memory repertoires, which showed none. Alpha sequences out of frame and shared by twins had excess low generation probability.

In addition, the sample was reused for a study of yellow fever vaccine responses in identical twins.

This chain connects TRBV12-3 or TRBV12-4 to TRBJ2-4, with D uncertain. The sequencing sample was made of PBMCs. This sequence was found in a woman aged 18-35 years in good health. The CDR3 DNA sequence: TGTGCCAGCAGTTTTAGGTTCTGGGATAAAAACATTCAGTACTTC. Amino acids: CASSFRFWDKNIQYF.